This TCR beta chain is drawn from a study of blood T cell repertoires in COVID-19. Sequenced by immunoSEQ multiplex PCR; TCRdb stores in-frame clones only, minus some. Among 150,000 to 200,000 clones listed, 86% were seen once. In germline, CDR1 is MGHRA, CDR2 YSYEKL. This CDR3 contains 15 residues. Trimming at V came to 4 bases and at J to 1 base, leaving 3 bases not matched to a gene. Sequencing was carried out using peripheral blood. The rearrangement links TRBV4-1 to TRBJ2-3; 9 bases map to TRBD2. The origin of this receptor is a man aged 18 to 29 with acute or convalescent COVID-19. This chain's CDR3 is CASSPLAGGTDTQYF. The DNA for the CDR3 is TGCGCCAGCAGCCCTTTAGCGGGGGGCACAGATACGCAGTATTTT.